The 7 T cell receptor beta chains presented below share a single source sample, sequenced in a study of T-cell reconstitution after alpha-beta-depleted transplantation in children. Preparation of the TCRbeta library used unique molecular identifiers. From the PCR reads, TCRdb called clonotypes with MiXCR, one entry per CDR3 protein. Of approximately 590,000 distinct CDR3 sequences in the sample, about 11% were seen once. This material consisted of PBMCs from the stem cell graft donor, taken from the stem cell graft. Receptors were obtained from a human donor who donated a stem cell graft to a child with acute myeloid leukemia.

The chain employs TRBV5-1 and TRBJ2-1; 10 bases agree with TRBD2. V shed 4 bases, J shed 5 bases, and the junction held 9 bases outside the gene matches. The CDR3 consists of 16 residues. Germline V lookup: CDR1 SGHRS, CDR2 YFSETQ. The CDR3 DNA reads TGCGCCAGCAGCGACGGAACTAGCGGGGTTAACAATGAGCAGTTCTTC. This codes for CASSDGTSGVNNEQFF. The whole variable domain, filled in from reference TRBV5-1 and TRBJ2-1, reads KAGVTQTPRYLIKTRGQQVTLSCSPISGHRSVSWYQQTPGQGLQFLFEYFSETQRNKGNFPGRFSGRQFSNSRSEMNVSTLELGDSALYLCASSDGTSGVNNEQFFGPGTRLTVL.

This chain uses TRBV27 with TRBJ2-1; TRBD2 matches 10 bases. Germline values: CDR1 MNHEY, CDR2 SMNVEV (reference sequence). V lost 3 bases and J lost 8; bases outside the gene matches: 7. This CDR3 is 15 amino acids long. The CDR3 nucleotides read TGTGCCAGCAGTTTGTTCCTAGCGGGAGCTCATGAGCAGTTCTTC. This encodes CASSLFLAGAHEQFF.

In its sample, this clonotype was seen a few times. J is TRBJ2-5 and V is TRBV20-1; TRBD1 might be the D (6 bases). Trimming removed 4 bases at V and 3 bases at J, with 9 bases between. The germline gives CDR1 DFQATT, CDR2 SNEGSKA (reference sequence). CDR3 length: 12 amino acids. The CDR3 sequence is CSATTGKETQYF. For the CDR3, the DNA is TGCAGTGCTACTACAGGGAAAGAGACCCAGTACTTC.

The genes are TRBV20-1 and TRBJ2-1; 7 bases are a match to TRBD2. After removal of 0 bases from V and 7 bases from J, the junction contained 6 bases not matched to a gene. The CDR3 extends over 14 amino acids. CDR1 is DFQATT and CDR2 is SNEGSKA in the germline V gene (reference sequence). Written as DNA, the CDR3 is TGCAGTGCTAGAGATGGGGCCGGGGGGAATGAGCAGTTCTTC. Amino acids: CSARDGAGGNEQFF.

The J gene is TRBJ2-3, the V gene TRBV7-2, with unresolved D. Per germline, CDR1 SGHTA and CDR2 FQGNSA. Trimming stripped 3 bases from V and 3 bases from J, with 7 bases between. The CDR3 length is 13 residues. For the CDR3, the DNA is TGTGCCAGCAGCTTCTTAATGACAGATACGCAGTATTTT. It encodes CASSFLMTDTQYF.

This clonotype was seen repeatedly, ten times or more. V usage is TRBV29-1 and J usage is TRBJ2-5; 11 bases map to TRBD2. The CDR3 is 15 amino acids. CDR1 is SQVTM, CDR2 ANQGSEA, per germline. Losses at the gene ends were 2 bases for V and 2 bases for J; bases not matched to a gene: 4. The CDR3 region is CSVERLAGNQETQYF. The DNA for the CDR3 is TGCAGCGTTGAAAGACTAGCGGGGAATCAAGAGACCCAGTACTTC.

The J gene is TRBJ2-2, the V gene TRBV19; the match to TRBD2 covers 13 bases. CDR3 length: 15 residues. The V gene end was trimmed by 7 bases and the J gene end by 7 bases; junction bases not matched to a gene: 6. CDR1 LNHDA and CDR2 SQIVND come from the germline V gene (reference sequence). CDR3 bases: TGTGCCAGTACCCGACTAGCGGGAGGATTCGGGGAGCTGTTTTTT. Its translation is CASTRLAGGFGELFF. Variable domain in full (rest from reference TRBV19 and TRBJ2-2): DGGITQSPKYLFRKEGQNVTLSCEQNLNHDAMYWYRQDPGQGLRLIYYSQIVNDFQKGDIAEGYSVSREKKESFPLTVTSAQKNPTAFYLCASTRLAGGFGELFFGEGSRLTVL.